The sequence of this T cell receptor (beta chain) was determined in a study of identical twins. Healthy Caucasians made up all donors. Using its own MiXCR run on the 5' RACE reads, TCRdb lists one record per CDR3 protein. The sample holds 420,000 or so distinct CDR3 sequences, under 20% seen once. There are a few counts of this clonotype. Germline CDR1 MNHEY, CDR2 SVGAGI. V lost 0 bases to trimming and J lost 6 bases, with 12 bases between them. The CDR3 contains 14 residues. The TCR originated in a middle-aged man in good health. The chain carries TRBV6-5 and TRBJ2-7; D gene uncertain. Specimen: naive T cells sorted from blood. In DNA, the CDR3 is TGTGCCAGCAGTTACTCCAACGGTCCCCTCGAGCAGTACTTC. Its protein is CASSYSNGPLEQYF.